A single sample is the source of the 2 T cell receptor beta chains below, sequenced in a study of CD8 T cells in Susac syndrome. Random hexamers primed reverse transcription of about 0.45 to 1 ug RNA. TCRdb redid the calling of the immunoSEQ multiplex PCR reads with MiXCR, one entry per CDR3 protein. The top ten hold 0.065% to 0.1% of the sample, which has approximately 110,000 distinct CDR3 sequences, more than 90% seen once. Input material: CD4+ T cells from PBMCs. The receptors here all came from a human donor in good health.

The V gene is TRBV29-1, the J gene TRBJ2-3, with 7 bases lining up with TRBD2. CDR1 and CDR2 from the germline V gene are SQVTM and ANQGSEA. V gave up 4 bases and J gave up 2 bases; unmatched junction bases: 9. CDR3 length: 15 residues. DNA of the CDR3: TGCAGCGTTGGGTTTGCGGGAGCCCCCACAGATACGCAGTATTTT. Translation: CSVGFAGAPTDTQYF.

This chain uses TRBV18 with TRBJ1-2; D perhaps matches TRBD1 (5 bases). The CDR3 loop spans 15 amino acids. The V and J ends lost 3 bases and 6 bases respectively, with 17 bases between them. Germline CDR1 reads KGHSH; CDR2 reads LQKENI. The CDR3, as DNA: TGTGCCAGCTCACCCATTTCCCCCAGGGCGGATGGCTACACCTTC. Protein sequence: CASSPISPRADGYTF.